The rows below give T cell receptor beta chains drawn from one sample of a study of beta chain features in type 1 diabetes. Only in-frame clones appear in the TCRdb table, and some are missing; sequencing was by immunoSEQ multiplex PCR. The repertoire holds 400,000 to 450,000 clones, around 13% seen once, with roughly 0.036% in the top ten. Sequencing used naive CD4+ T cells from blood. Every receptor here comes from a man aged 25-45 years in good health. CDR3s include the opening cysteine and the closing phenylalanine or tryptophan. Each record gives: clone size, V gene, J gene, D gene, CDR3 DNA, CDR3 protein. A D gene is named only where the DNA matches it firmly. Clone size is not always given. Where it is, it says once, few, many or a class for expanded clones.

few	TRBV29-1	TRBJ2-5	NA	TGCAGCGTTTCCCATAAAGTCCAAGAGACCCAGTACTTC	CSVSHKVQETQYF
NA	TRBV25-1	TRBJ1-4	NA	TGTGCCAGCAAACAGGGAACTAATGAAAAACTGTTTTTT	CASKQGTNEKLFF
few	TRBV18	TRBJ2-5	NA	TGTGCCAGCTCACCAAGTCCCCGCACCCACCTTCGAGAGACCCAGTACTTC	CASSPSPRTHLRETQYF
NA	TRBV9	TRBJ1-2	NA	TGTGCCAGCAGCGTAGTAGCCTACACCTTC	CASSVVAYTF
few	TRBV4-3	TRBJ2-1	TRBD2	TGCGCCAGCAGCCAAGAACTAGCGGGAGGGCGTAATGAGCAGTTCTTC	CASSQELAGGRNEQFF
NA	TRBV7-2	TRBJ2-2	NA	TGTGCCAGCAGCTTCCCGGGCAGGAACACCGGGGAGCTGTTTTTT	CASSFPGRNTGELFF
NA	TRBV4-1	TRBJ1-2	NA	TGCGCCAGCAGCCAAGATTCTGGGAACTATGGCTACACCTTC	CASSQDSGNYGYTF
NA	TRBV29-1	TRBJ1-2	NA	TGCAGCGTTGAACTAGGTACCTATGGCTACACCTTC	CSVELGTYGYTF
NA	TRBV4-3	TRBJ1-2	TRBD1	TGCGCCAGCAGCGATCCGGGACAGGCTGCGTGGGGCACCTTC	CASSDPGQAAWGTF
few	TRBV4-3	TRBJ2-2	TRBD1	TGCGCCAGCAGCCAGGATAGGGACAGGGGAACCGGGGAGCTGTTTTTT	CASSQDRDRGTGELFF
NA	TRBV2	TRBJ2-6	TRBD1	TGTGCCAGCAGTGAGCTGGACAGGGTGAGGGAAGGGGCCAACGTCCTGACTTTC	CASSELDRVREGANVLTF
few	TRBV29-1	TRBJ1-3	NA	TGCAGCGTTGATACAGGGAACTCTGGAAACACCATATATTTT	CSVDTGNSGNTIYF